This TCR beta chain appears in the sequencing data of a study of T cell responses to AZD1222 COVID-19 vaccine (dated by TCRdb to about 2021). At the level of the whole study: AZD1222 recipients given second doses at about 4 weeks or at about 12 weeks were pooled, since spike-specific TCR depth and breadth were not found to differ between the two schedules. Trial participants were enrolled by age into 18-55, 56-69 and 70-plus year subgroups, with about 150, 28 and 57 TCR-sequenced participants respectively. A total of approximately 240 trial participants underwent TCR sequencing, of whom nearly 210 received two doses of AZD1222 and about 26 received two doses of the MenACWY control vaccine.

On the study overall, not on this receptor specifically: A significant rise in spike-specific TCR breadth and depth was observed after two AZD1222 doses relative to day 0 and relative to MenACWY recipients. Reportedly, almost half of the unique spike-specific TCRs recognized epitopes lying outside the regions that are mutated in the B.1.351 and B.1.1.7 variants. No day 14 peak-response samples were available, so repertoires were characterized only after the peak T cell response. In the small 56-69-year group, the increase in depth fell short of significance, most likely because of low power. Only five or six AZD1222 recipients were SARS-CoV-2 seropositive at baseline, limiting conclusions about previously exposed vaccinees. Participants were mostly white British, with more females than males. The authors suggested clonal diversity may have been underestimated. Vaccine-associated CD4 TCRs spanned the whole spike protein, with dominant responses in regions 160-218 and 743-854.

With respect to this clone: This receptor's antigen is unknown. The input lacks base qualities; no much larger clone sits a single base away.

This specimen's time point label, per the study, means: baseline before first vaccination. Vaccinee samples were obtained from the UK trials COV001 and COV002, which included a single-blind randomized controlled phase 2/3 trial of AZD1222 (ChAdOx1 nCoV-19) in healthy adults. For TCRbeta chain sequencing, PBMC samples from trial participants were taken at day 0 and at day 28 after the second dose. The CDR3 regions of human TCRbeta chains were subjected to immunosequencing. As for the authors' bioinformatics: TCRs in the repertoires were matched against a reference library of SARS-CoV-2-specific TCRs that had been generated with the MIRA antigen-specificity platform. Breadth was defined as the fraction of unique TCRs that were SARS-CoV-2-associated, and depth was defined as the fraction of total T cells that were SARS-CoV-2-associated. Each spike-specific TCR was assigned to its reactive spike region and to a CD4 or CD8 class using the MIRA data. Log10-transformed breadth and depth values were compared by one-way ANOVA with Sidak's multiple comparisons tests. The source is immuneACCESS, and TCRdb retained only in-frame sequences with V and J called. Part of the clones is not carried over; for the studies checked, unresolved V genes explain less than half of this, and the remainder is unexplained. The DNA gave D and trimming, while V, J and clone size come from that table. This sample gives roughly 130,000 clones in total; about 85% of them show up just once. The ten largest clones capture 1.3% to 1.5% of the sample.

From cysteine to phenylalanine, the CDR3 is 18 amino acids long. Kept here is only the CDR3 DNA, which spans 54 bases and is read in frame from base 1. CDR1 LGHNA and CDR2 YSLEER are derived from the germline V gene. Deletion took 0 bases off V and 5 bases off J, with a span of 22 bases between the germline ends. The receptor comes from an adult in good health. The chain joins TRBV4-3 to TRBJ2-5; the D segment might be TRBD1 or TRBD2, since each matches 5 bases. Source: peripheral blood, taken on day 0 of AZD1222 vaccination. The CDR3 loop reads CASSQDRSAGTIGETQYF. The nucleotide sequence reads TGCGCCAGCAGCCAAGATCGCTCGGCAGGGACGATTGGGGAGACCCAGTACTTC.